A selection of T cell receptor beta chains follows, all from one sample in a study of lymphopenia after photon versus proton radiotherapy. Sequencing was performed with immunoSEQ multiplex PCR; in TCRdb, only in-frame clones are kept and a portion is missing. In the table there are 37,000 or so clones, just over 85% of which are singletons. The sample was peripheral blood, taken from a patient treated with proton-based radiotherapy. The receptor set was obtained from a woman in her seventies with pancreatic cancer. Some clones in this sample may be carry-over from other donors' samples. Both conserved end residues are part of each CDR3. Each record gives: clone size, J gene, V gene, D gene, CDR3 DNA, CDR3 protein. D genes are given only for firm matches. The size entry is marked missing in some rows and otherwise reads once, few, many or a size class.

abundance: -; j_gene: TRBJ1-4; v_gene: TRBV19; d_gene: TRBD1; CDR3nt: TGTGCCAGTAGTATGGGCCGGGCCGGGACAGGGGGCGGAAAACTGTTTTTT; CDR3aa: CASSMGRAGTGGGKLFF
abundance: -; j_gene: TRBJ2-2; v_gene: TRBV2; d_gene: TRBD2; CDR3nt: TGTGCCAGCAGTCCGCTAGCGGGATACACCGGGGAGCTGTTTTTT; CDR3aa: CASSPLAGYTGELFF
abundance: -; j_gene: TRBJ2-7; v_gene: TRBV28; d_gene: -; CDR3nt: TGTGCCAGCAGTTTCCAAGGGGTCTACGAACAGTACTTC; CDR3aa: CASSFQGVYEQYF
abundance: medium-sized; j_gene: TRBJ2-7; v_gene: TRBV4-1; d_gene: -; CDR3nt: TGCGCCAGCAGCCAACCTATTATCCGGGGCGAGCAGTACTTC; CDR3aa: CASSQPIIRGEQYF
abundance: -; j_gene: TRBJ2-7; v_gene: TRBV2; d_gene: -; CDR3nt: TGTGCCAGCGGGGCGAACTCCTACGAGCAGTACTTC; CDR3aa: CASGANSYEQYF
abundance: -; j_gene: TRBJ1-2; v_gene: TRBV19; d_gene: TRBD1; CDR3nt: TGTGCCAGTAGTATTGGGACAGGGGGGGGCTACACCTTC; CDR3aa: CASSIGTGGGYTF
abundance: once; j_gene: TRBJ2-3; v_gene: TRBV18; d_gene: TRBD2; CDR3nt: TGTGCCAGCTCACCAGCTAGCGGGAGGGATACGCAGTATTTT; CDR3aa: CASSPASGRDTQYF
abundance: once; j_gene: TRBJ2-5; v_gene: TRBV2; d_gene: -; CDR3nt: TGTGCCAGCGAGGCAGGGCGTCAAGAGACCCAGTACTTC; CDR3aa: CASEAGRQETQYF
abundance: -; j_gene: TRBJ1-5; v_gene: TRBV28; d_gene: -; CDR3nt: TGTGCCAGCAGTACCAGGAGGGTTGCGGGCAATCAGCCCCAGCATTTT; CDR3aa: CASSTRRVAGNQPQHF
abundance: once; j_gene: TRBJ2-7; v_gene: TRBV4-2; d_gene: TRBD2; CDR3nt: TGTGCCAGCAGCCAAGACGGGACTAGCGTCGACGAGCAGTACTTC; CDR3aa: CASSQDGTSVDEQYF
abundance: once; j_gene: TRBJ2-7; v_gene: TRBV2; d_gene: TRBD2; CDR3nt: TGTGCCAGCAGCCTAGCGGGAGGGGGCTACGAGCAGTACTTC; CDR3aa: CASSLAGGGYEQYF
abundance: -; j_gene: TRBJ1-1; v_gene: TRBV7-2; d_gene: -; CDR3nt: TGTGCCAGCAGCCCCCCCCGGGTGGCCACTGAAGCTTTCTTT; CDR3aa: CASSPPRVATEAFF
abundance: -; j_gene: TRBJ2-5; v_gene: TRBV5-6; d_gene: TRBD2; CDR3nt: TGTGCCAGCAGCTTACTAACTGGGGGACTAGCAAACCAAGAGACCCAGTACTTC; CDR3aa: CASSLLTGGLANQETQYF
abundance: -; j_gene: TRBJ2-5; v_gene: TRBV11-1; d_gene: -; CDR3nt: TGTGCCAGCAGCTTGGGCGGGTCCGGGTACTTC; CDR3aa: CASSLGGSGYF
abundance: -; j_gene: TRBJ2-7; v_gene: TRBV10-2; d_gene: TRBD1; CDR3nt: TGCGCCAGCAGTGTTCCCCAGGGGGCGGAAAACTACGAGCAGTACTTC; CDR3aa: CASSVPQGAENYEQYF
abundance: -; j_gene: TRBJ2-7; v_gene: TRBV9; d_gene: -; CDR3nt: TGTGCCAGCAGCGTAGCGGGAGAGGGCGAGCAGTACTTC; CDR3aa: CASSVAGEGEQYF
abundance: few; j_gene: TRBJ1-6; v_gene: TRBV11-2; d_gene: -; CDR3nt: TGTGCCAGCAGCTTAGATAGTCGGAATTCACCCCTCCACTTT; CDR3aa: CASSLDSRNSPLHF
abundance: -; j_gene: TRBJ2-7; v_gene: TRBV11-1; d_gene: TRBD2; CDR3nt: TGTGCCAGCAGCTTAGTAGCGGGAGCTTCCTACGAGCAGTACTTC; CDR3aa: CASSLVAGASYEQYF
abundance: -; j_gene: TRBJ2-7; v_gene: TRBV5-1; d_gene: TRBD2; CDR3nt: TGCGCCAGCAGCTACCGGGGCGGGGGATCCGCCTACGAGCAGTACTTC; CDR3aa: CASSYRGGGSAYEQYF
abundance: -; j_gene: TRBJ2-2; v_gene: TRBV5-6; d_gene: -; CDR3nt: TGTGCCAGCAGCTTTTATGGCGTAAACACCGGGGAGCTGTTTTTT; CDR3aa: CASSFYGVNTGELFF
abundance: -; j_gene: TRBJ2-3; v_gene: TRBV30; d_gene: -; CDR3nt: TGTGCCTGGAGTCCCAGGATGAGCACAGATACGCAGTATTTT; CDR3aa: CAWSPRMSTDTQYF
abundance: once; j_gene: TRBJ1-2; v_gene: TRBV9; d_gene: -; CDR3nt: TGTGCCAGCAGCGTAGACGGAAGCTATGGCTACACCTTC; CDR3aa: CASSVDGSYGYTF
abundance: -; j_gene: TRBJ2-1; v_gene: TRBV30; d_gene: TRBD2; CDR3nt: TGTGCCTGGAGCGGCGGGACTAGCCCCTGGGATGAGCAGTTCTTC; CDR3aa: CAWSGGTSPWDEQFF
abundance: once; j_gene: TRBJ1-4; v_gene: TRBV18; d_gene: -; CDR3nt: TGTGCCAGCTCACCAGTAAAGGAAAAACTGTTTTTT; CDR3aa: CASSPVKEKLFF